This passage covers 20 T cell receptor beta chains from one sample sequenced in a study of cytomegalovirus exposure and HLA in healthy donors. PCR primers comprised 60 Vbeta and 13 Jbeta primers. Clones were read by immunoSEQ multiplex PCR, and TCRdb kept only the in-frame ones, dropping some. The top ten hold about 2.1% of the sample, which has just over 150,000 clones, around 76% seen once. Sequenced material: PBMCs. These TCRs come from a female donor in good health and CMV-seronegative.

This chain uses TRBV6-5 with TRBJ2-5, with 10 nucleotides matching TRBD2. With 2 bases clipped from V and 5 bases from J, the junction kept 2 bases outside the gene matches. Germline assignment: CDR1 MNHEY and CDR2 SVGAGI. This CDR3 is built from 14 residues. CDR3 sequence reads: CASSYQREGETQYF. The DNA of the CDR3 is TGTGCCAGCAGTTACCAGCGGGAGGGCGAGACCCAGTACTTC.

The chain recombines TRBV10-2 with TRBJ2-5; TRBD2 aligns across 8 bases. The CDR3 is made up of 16 amino acids. Looked up from germline, CDR1 is WSHSY and CDR2 is SAAADI. J gave up 3 bases and V 2 bases, and 8 bases lay outside the gene matches. The CDR3 loop reads CASSEQGLGFEETQYF. CDR3 coding DNA: TGCGCCAGCAGTGAGCAGGGACTAGGGTTCGAAGAGACCCAGTACTTC.

The J gene is TRBJ1-2, the V gene TRBV6-5; TRBD1 is a possible D gene (6 bases). Trimming cost V 6 bases and J 7 bases, with 21 bases left between them. The CDR3 totals 15 residues. Germline CDR1 is MNHEY and CDR2 is SVGAGI. The CDR3 loop reads CASSFDPLRTVGYTF. The CDR3 DNA follows: TGTGCCAGCAGCTTCGACCCATTGAGGACAGTTGGCTACACCTTC.

J is TRBJ1-1 and V is TRBV5-1; 9 nucleotides align to TRBD1. The V gene's germline CDR1 is SGHRS and CDR2 YFSETQ. J was trimmed by 3 bases and V by 4 bases; bases with no gene match: 7. The CDR3 contains 15 residues. CDR3 bases: TGCGCCAGCAGCCCGGTGGACAGGGGAGACACTGAAGCTTTCTTT. The encoded protein is CASSPVDRGDTEAFF.

This clone has only a few counts. The chain employs TRBV15 and TRBJ2-7, with D tentatively TRBD1 (5 bases). The CDR3 length is 14 residues. V was pared by 0 bases and J by 2 bases, with 8 bases between. Per germline, CDR1 LNHNV and CDR2 YYDKDF (reference sequence). The CDR3 here is CATSRDKGPYEQYF. As DNA, the CDR3 is TGTGCCACCAGCAGAGATAAGGGGCCCTACGAGCAGTACTTC.

The chain is built from TRBV27 and TRBJ1-1; D uncertain. Trimming cost V 0 bases and J 1 base, with 9 bases left between them. The CDR3 sequence is 15 residues long. CDR1 and CDR2 (germline): MNHEY, SMNVEV (reference sequence). Here the CDR3 DNA reads TGTGCCAGCAGTTTATCTCTCGCCAGGAACACTGAAGCTTTCTTT. Translation: CASSLSLARNTEAFF.

The chain combines TRBV5-4 with TRBJ2-7, with TRBD2 matching over 7 bases. This CDR3 is 16 amino acids long. V trimming: 0 bases; J trimming: 6 bases; junction bases outside the gene matches: 12. Germline CDR1 is SGHNT and CDR2 is YYREEE (reference sequence). The CDR3 DNA is TGTGCCAGCAGCTTGGATTCCGCCCTGGGGACTACCGAGCAGTACTTC. The encoded protein is CASSLDSALGTTEQYF.

The rearrangement joins TRBV11-2 to TRBJ1-6; a possible D gene is TRBD1 (6 bases). The V gene's germline CDR1 is SGHAT and CDR2 FQNNGV. The CDR3 contains 15 residues. V shed 0 bases and J shed 8 bases, with 11 bases lying between them. CDR3 residues: CASSLDQGKYSPLHF. In DNA, the CDR3 is TGTGCCAGCAGCTTAGATCAGGGGAAGTATTCACCCCTCCACTTT.

This clone appeared a few times. This sequence joins TRBV5-1 and TRBJ2-5; 11 nucleotides line up with TRBD2. Trimming took 0 bases from V and 5 from J; bases not matched to a gene: 3. Germline assignment: CDR1 SGHRS and CDR2 YFSETQ. The CDR3 covers 15 residues. CDR3 bases: TGCGCCAGCAGCTTGGCACTAGCGGGAGCGGAGACCCAGTACTTC. This encodes CASSLALAGAETQYF.

This clone occurred a few times. The V and J genes are TRBV6-4 and TRBJ2-1; 12 bases match TRBD2. This CDR3 is 15 amino acids long. Germline V gene data show CDR1 as MRHNA and CDR2 as SNTAGT. V was pared by 6 bases and J by 6 bases, with 6 bases of the junction left unmatched. CDR3 amino acids: CASRRLAGARNEQFF. The CDR3 DNA reads as TGTGCCAGCAGGAGACTAGCGGGAGCCCGCAATGAGCAGTTCTTC.

This clone was counted only a few times. This chain connects TRBV7-9 to TRBJ1-1; maybe TRBD1 (6 bases). This CDR3 spans 14 amino acids. The germline V and J ends were trimmed by 5 bases and 3 bases, with 13 bases remaining between them. Germline CDR1 SEHNR, CDR2 FQNEAQ (reference sequence). In DNA form, the CDR3 reads TGTGCCAGCAGCCCACAGGGAGGGGACACTGAAGCTTTCTTT. Translating it yields CASSPQGGDTEAFF.

V gene TRBV14 combines with J gene TRBJ1-6; D remains ambiguous. Trimming removed 2 bases from V and 9 bases from J, with 17 bases in between. The CDR3 extends over 16 amino acids. The V gene's germline CDR1 is SGHDN and CDR2 FVKESK. The DNA of the CDR3 is TGTGCCAGCAGCCAACGGGGTCTTATCTACGGTTCACCCCTCCACTTT. As protein: CASSQRGLIYGSPLHF.

V is TRBV5-1 and J is TRBJ2-1; 7 bases line up with TRBD1. Germline V gene lookup returns CDR1 SGHRS and CDR2 YFSETQ. This CDR3 spans 15 amino acids. Trimming removed 4 bases from V and 6 bases from J; junction bases left unmatched: 10. The CDR3 region is CASSPITGARNEQFF. The CDR3 DNA sequence: TGCGCCAGCAGCCCTATTACAGGGGCGCGCAATGAGCAGTTCTTC.

The chain has TRBV6-1 and TRBJ2-3; a weak D match, TRBD2 (6 bases). CDR1 is MNHNS and CDR2 is SASEGT in the germline V gene. V was clipped by 6 bases and J by 6 bases, with 10 bases between them. The CDR3 loop spans 12 amino acids. The CDR3 DNA is TGTGCCAGCAGCCCGGGACTTGATACGCAGTATTTT. It specifies CASSPGLDTQYF.

The chain recombines TRBV19 with TRBJ2-3; 7 bases align to TRBD1. The CDR3 is 17 amino acids. V was clipped by 6 bases and J by 1 base; unmatched bases: 13. CDR1 LNHDA and CDR2 SQIVND come from the germline V gene (reference sequence). CDR3 region: CASSPRHRQGGTDTQYF. The CDR3 region has the DNA TGTGCCAGTAGCCCCAGACACCGACAGGGCGGCACAGATACGCAGTATTTT.

The rearrangement links TRBV4-1 to TRBJ1-2; weak D call: TRBD1 (6 bases). Germline CDR1 and CDR2: MGHRA and YSYEKL. V was pared by 0 bases and J by 2 bases, with 10 bases between. This CDR3 has 15 residues. This chain's CDR3 is CASSQDRGLNYGYTF. CDR3 DNA sequence: TGCGCCAGCAGCCAAGACAGGGGTCTCAACTATGGCTACACCTTC.

The chain uses TRBV2 and TRBJ1-4; a weak D match, TRBD1 (6 bases). The CDR3 loop spans 16 amino acids. CDR1 and CDR2 from the germline V gene are SNHLY and FYNNEI. The V end was cut by 1 base, the J end by 0 bases, with 9 bases between. The CDR3: CASSEDRAATNEKLFF. DNA for the CDR3: TGTGCCAGCAGTGAAGACAGGGCGGCAACTAATGAAAAACTGTTTTTT.

This clone has only one observation. The rearrangement joins TRBV19 to TRBJ1-1; a weak D match, TRBD1 (5 bases). The CDR3 has 13 amino acids. The germline V gene has CDR1 LNHDA and CDR2 SQIVND (reference sequence). Between the trimmed V and J ends, which lost 3 bases and 1 base, there was a span of 6 bases. CDR3 coding DNA: TGTGCCAGTAGTATCCAGGGGAACACTGAAGCTTTCTTT. This gives the protein CASSIQGNTEAFF.

The rearrangement joins TRBV27 to TRBJ1-2; D is unresolved. V was clipped by 3 bases and J by 4 bases, with 9 bases between them. CDR1 and CDR2 from the germline V gene are MNHEY and SMNVEV (reference sequence). This CDR3 spans 13 amino acids. The CDR3 protein is CASSFTGGYGYTF. The CDR3 region has the DNA TGTGCCAGCAGTTTCACGGGTGGCTATGGCTACACCTTC.

CDR3 coding DNA: TGTGCCTGGAGTCTAGCGGGAGGGGGGTTCTTC. Its protein product is CAWSLAGGGFF. The chain employs TRBV30 and TRBJ2-1; 12 positions agree with TRBD2. Germline V gives CDR1 GTSNPN, CDR2 SVGIG (reference sequence). V was pared by 2 bases and J by 15 bases, with 2 bases of the junction left unmatched. The CDR3 is made up of 11 amino acids.